The present TCR beta chain was sequenced within a study of cytomegalovirus exposure and HLA in healthy donors. Study-wide points: Overall, around 160 TCR beta chains were annotated as cytomegalovirus-associated.

Both 60 Vbeta primers and 13 Jbeta primers went into the PCR. TCRdb keeps only in-frame clones here, not all; method: immunoSEQ multiplex PCR. The sample yields about 170,000 clones, roughly 80% seen once. In the case of this clone: Antigen: not known.

Sequencing was carried out using PBMCs. The sequence was obtained from a male donor in good health and CMV-seronegative.

CDR3 sequence: CASSTPGQGRTGELFF. DNA for the CDR3: TGTGCCAGTAGTACCCCGGGACAGGGACGGACCGGGGAGCTGTTTTTT. The rearrangement links TRBV19 to TRBJ2-2, with 9 positions matching TRBD1. The CDR3 has 16 amino acids. V was clipped by 4 bases and J by 5 bases; unmatched bases: 8. The V gene's germline CDR1 is LNHDA and CDR2 SQIVND (reference sequence).